The present TCR beta chain was sequenced within a study of siplizumab effects on memory and regulatory T cells. Assay: immunoSEQ multiplex PCR; the TCRdb copy retains only in-frame clones and omits some. The sample contains some 100,000 clones, 80% to 95% of which appear only once. What was sequenced was CD8+ T cells sorted from blood. The sequence came from a human donor in good health.

The CDR3 coding sequence is TGTGCCAGCAGCGGACTTTCGGGACAGGGGGTTAAGTATGGCTACACCTTC. Translated, it gives CASSGLSGQGVKYGYTF. The chain recombines TRBV9 with TRBJ1-2; 11 bases match TRBD1. The CDR3 covers 17 residues. J lost 5 bases, V lost 3 bases, and 12 bases had no gene match. The germline V gene encodes CDR1 SGDLS and CDR2 YYNGEE. Full variable domain (remainder filled in from reference TRBV9 and TRBJ1-2): DSGVTQTPKHLITATGQRVTLRCSPRSGDLSVYWYQQSLDQGLQFLIQYYNGEERAKGNILERFSAQQFPDLHSELNLSSLELGDSALYFCASSGLSGQGVKYGYTFGSGTRLTVV.